The 20 T cell receptor beta chains given below trace back to one sample, sequenced in a study of Graves' ophthalmopathy and Graves' hyperthyroidism (dated by TCRdb to 2016 to 2019). Reads for this sample came from an Illumina HiSeq 2000. TCR beta CDR3 regions were amplified from RNA transcripts for repertoire sequencing. HTBI primers and the Qiagen OneStep RT-PCR kit were used in a first-round RT-PCR, which was followed by a second-round multiplex PCR, size selection and purification. The public reads were reprocessed in TCRdb via fastp at Q25 and MiXCR, keeping in-frame beta chains. Records with the same CDR3 protein are collapsed into one entry carrying the most frequent genes and DNA. Counted in this sample were roughly 420,000 distinct CDR3 sequences; around 21% of them appeared once. The ten largest make up around 3% of the sample. The sequenced sample was peripheral blood. Every receptor here comes from a young woman with stable Graves' hyperthyroidism. Donor details come from another sample of the same person, matched by shared clones.

This clonotype occurred many times. This chain links TRBV29-1 with TRBJ2-7; D ambiguous. This CDR3 has 13 residues. V lost 2 bases and J lost 5, with 13 bases in between. In germline, CDR1 is SQVTM, CDR2 ANQGSEA. DNA for the CDR3: TGCAGCGTTGAATTGGGTATCTACGACGAGCAGTACTTC. This encodes CSVELGIYDEQYF.

Many counts were recorded for this clonotype. This sequence joins TRBV7-9 and TRBJ1-3; unclear D gene. This CDR3 region has 15 residues. Trimming removed 4 bases from V and 0 bases from J, with 10 bases in between. Per germline, CDR1 SEHNR and CDR2 FQNEAQ (reference sequence). DNA of the CDR3: TGTGCCAGCAGCTCCGACTGGAGCTCTGGAAACACCATATATTTT. It encodes CASSSDWSSGNTIYF.

At least ten counts were recorded for this clonotype. V usage is TRBV28 and J usage is TRBJ1-1; possible D gene TRBD1, 6 bases. The germline CDR1 and CDR2 sequences are MDHEN and SYDVKM. This CDR3 comprises 15 residues. Trimming pared 2 bases from V and 2 bases from J, leaving 12 bases between. The DNA for the CDR3 is TGTGCCAGCAGTTTAATACAGGGAGGCAACACTGAAGCTTTCTTT. It translates to CASSLIQGGNTEAFF.

This clonotype has at least ten counts. The chain combines TRBV12-3 or TRBV12-4 with TRBJ1-2; no reliable D call. V shed 7 bases and J shed 1 base, with 10 bases lying between them. CDR3 length equals 13 residues. In nucleotides, the CDR3 is TGTGCCAGCACCTTTAAGGGTAACTATGGCTACACCTTC. Translating gives CASTFKGNYGYTF.

This clonotype was seen only a few times. V gene TRBV20-1 combines with J gene TRBJ2-7; 11 nucleotides line up with TRBD1. Germline V gene sequence: CDR1 DFQATT, CDR2 SNEGSKA (reference sequence). The CDR3 has 14 residues. Unmatched junction bases numbered 8, after V lost 6 bases and J lost 4 bases. The CDR3 loop reads CSATGRDRGYEQYF. As DNA, the CDR3 is TGCAGTGCCACCGGCCGGGACAGGGGGTACGAGCAGTACTTC.

Ten or more counts support this clonotype. The rearrangement joins TRBV6-2 or TRBV6-3 to TRBJ2-2, with TRBD2 identical over 10 bases. Per the germline V gene, CDR1 is MNHEY and CDR2 is SVGEGT. The V and J ends lost 4 bases and 0 bases, in that order; junction bases with no gene match: 2. The CDR3 is made up of 16 amino acids. This CDR3 reads CASSSLAGPNTGELFF. The CDR3 DNA reads as TGTGCCAGCAGTTCACTAGCGGGACCGAACACCGGGGAGCTGTTTTTT.

There are a few counts of this clonotype. The V and J genes are TRBV20-1 and TRBJ1-5, with D possibly TRBD1 on 5 matching bases. The CDR3 is 14 residues long. In germline, CDR1 is DFQATT, CDR2 SNEGSKA (reference sequence). Trimming cost V 3 bases and J 13 bases, with 22 bases left between them. In DNA form, the CDR3 reads TGCAGTGCTAGCGCGGGGGTGGTCATTATGCCTCAGCATTTT. Translation: CSASAGVVIMPQHF.

This clonotype was seen only a few times. The rearrangement joins TRBV4-2 to TRBJ1-6, with unresolved D. Per the germline V gene, CDR1 is LGHNA and CDR2 is YNFKEQ. The germline V and J ends were trimmed by 0 bases and 2 bases, with 11 bases remaining between them. The CDR3 contains 17 residues. This chain's CDR3 is CASSQDAGQPYNSPLHF. In DNA form, the CDR3 reads TGTGCCAGCAGCCAAGATGCCGGGCAGCCCTATAATTCACCCCTCCACTTT.

The rearrangement uses TRBV6-5 and TRBJ2-4; the D gene is possibly TRBD2 (5 bases). V lost 2 bases, J lost 3 bases, and 14 bases lay in between. CDR1 is MNHEY, CDR2 SVGAGI, per germline. This CDR3 is built from 16 residues. The CDR3 DNA reads as TGTGCCAGCAGTTACGTGGGGAATAGCGTCAAAAACATTCAGTACTTC. Residues: CASSYVGNSVKNIQYF.

In its sample, this clonotype was seen many times. The chain joins TRBV7-3 to TRBJ2-3, with TRBD2 matching 9 bases. The CDR3 is 15 amino acids. The ends lost 5 bases at V and 0 bases at J; junction bases unmatched: 3. Per the germline V gene, CDR1 is SGHTA and CDR2 is FQGTGA. Written as DNA, the CDR3 is TGTGCCAGCAGCGCTAGCGGGGTTAGCACAGATACGCAGTATTTT. This sequence encodes CASSASGVSTDTQYF.

As for this clonotype: With a much larger clone just one base away, this may be a read error. V and J are TRBV4-2 and TRBJ2-5; D is uncertain. The CDR3 length is 16 residues. The germline CDR1 and CDR2 sequences are LGHNA and YNFKEQ. This CDR3 reads CVSSQVGVGIRETQYF. The CDR3 DNA sequence: TGTGTCAGCAGCCAAGTTGGTGTGGGGATTCGAGAGACCCAGTACTTC.

The chain joins TRBV25-1 to TRBJ2-7; D is unclear. Germline CDR1 MGHDK, CDR2 SYGVNS. The CDR3 loop spans 12 amino acids. Trimming cost V 5 bases and J 6 bases, with 11 bases left between them. The CDR3, as DNA: TGTGCCAGCAGTTCCAAGGTCGGCGAGCAGTACTTC. Translated, it gives CASSSKVGEQYF.

V and J are TRBV11-2 and TRBJ1-1; a possible D gene is TRBD1 (5 bases). Germline V CDR1 and CDR2: SGHAT, FQNNGV. CDR3 length equals 13 residues. Deletions cut 3 bases from V and 7 bases from J, with 12 bases between. CDR3 sequence reads: CASSLGVAGEAFF. The CDR3 DNA reads as TGTGCCAGCAGCTTGGGGGTCGCGGGTGAAGCTTTCTTT.

This clonotype was seen repeatedly, ten times or more. This chain links TRBV11-2 with TRBJ2-5; 14 positions agree with TRBD2. The CDR3 has 16 amino acids. Germline CDR1 and CDR2: SGHAT and FQNNGV. V lost 5 bases, J lost 4 bases, and 6 bases stayed unmatched. DNA for the CDR3: TGTGCCAGCAGCCAGGGACTAGCGGGAGTAGTAGAGACCCAGTACTTC. Amino acids: CASSQGLAGVVETQYF.

Here the CDR3 DNA reads TGTGCCAGTAGTACGGGCTACAGGGGGGATTCACCCCTCCACTTT. Residues: CASSTGYRGDSPLHF. V usage is TRBV19 and J usage is TRBJ1-6; 8 bases line up with TRBD1. Germline trimming cut 4 bases from V and 8 bases from J; bases unmatched to any gene: 7. The CDR3 extends over 15 amino acids. Germline V gene lookup returns CDR1 LNHDA and CDR2 SQIVND (reference sequence).

This clonotype was detected ten times or more. The rearrangement uses TRBV30 and TRBJ2-7; 7 bases match TRBD1. The CDR3 consists of 14 residues. The germline gives CDR1 GTSNPN, CDR2 SVGIG (reference sequence). The J segment lost 2 bases and the V segment lost 0 bases, leaving 4 bases of the junction unmatched. The CDR3 DNA follows: TGTGCCTGGAGTGTAGGGACAGAAACCTACGAGCAGTACTTC. Amino acid sequence: CAWSVGTETYEQYF.

In its sample, this clonotype was seen many times. The CDR3 sequence: CASRGLAGETQYF. CDR3 nucleotide sequence: TGTGCCAGCAGGGGACTAGCGGGAGAGACCCAGTACTTC. V is TRBV27 and J is TRBJ2-5, with 12 nucleotides matching TRBD2. This CDR3 region has 13 residues. Trimming cost V 6 bases and J 4 bases; bases outside gene matches: 0. Germline CDR1 reads MNHEY; CDR2 reads SMNVEV (reference sequence).

The chain has TRBV7-9 and TRBJ2-7; D is possibly TRBD2 (6 bases). The CDR3 extends over 13 amino acids. CDR1 and CDR2 from the germline V gene are SEHNR and FQNEAQ (reference sequence). V was shortened by 1 base and J by 7 bases, with 11 bases between the two germline ends. The CDR3 DNA sequence: TGTGCCAGCAGCTTAGAAGGAGGGCGGGAGCAGTACTTC. Translation: CASSLEGGREQYF.

This clonotype occurred a few times. The chain joins TRBV3-1 to TRBJ1-5, with D perhaps TRBD1 (5 bases). V shed 1 base and J shed 5 bases, with 12 bases lying between them. Germline V lookup: CDR1 LGHDT, CDR2 YNNKEL (reference sequence). CDR3 length: 15 amino acids. The CDR3 region has the DNA TGTGCCAGCAGCCAAGGGGGGGGAGGGGATCAGCCCCAGCATTTT. It translates to CASSQGGGGDQPQHF.

This clonotype was recorded many times. The chain is built from TRBV30 and TRBJ1-3, with TRBD1 matching over 8 bases. Germline V gene lookup returns CDR1 GTSNPN and CDR2 SVGIG (reference sequence). The CDR3 consists of 17 residues. The junction had 14 bases not matched to a gene; V was cut back by 4 bases and J by 3 bases. The CDR3 protein is CAWIPIRQGRYGNTIYF. The CDR3 region has the DNA TGTGCCTGGATTCCTATACGACAGGGGCGTTATGGAAACACCATATATTTT. Based on the CDR3 plus reference TRBV30 and TRBJ1-3, the full variable domain is SQTIHQWPATLVQPVGSPLSLECTVEGTSNPNLYWYRQAAGRGLQLLFYSVGIGQISSEVPQNLSASRPQDRQFILSSKKLLLSDSGFYLCAWIPIRQGRYGNTIYFGEGSWLTVV.